These 30 T cell receptor beta chains came from one sample sequenced in a study of T cell responses to AZD1222 COVID-19 vaccine. The table came from immunoSEQ multiplex PCR; TCRdb's copy has only in-frame clones and leaves some out. The data contain 150,000 to 200,000 clones, about 92% of them singletons. Material: peripheral blood, obtained on day 0 of AZD1222 vaccination. The receptor source for this set is an adult in good health.

The V gene is TRBV29-1, the J gene TRBJ2-7, with TRBD1 matching over 8 bases. Losses at the gene ends were 2 bases for V and 4 bases for J; bases not matched to a gene: 4. The CDR3 contains 13 residues. The germline V gene encodes CDR1 SQVTM and CDR2 ANQGSEA. This chain's CDR3 is CSVESRQGYEQYF. DNA of the CDR3: TGCAGCGTTGAATCCCGACAGGGGTACGAGCAGTACTTC.

The chain is built from TRBV19 and TRBJ1-1; TRBD1 might be the D (5 bases). Trimming stripped 4 bases from V and 5 bases from J, with 20 bases between. Per the germline V gene, CDR1 is LNHDA and CDR2 is SQIVND (reference sequence). CDR3 size: 16 residues. The CDR3 coding sequence is TGTGCCAGTAGTAAGCCCCCCGCAGGGACGGTAACTGAAGCTTTCTTT. It translates to CASSKPPAGTVTEAFF.

This sequence joins TRBV19 and TRBJ2-3; D is possibly TRBD1 (5 bases). This CDR3 contains 12 residues. Germline lookup yields CDR1 LNHDA and CDR2 SQIVND (reference sequence). Trimming shortened V by 5 bases and J by 5 bases, and 8 bases separated the two germline ends. The CDR3 reads CASSGREDTQYF. CDR3 bases: TGTGCCAGTAGTGGCAGGGAAGATACGCAGTATTTT.

This chain uses TRBV9 with TRBJ1-2, with D tentatively TRBD1 (5 bases). The CDR3 totals 16 residues. The V gene lost 4 bases and the J gene lost 5 bases, with 21 bases spanning the gap. Germline loops: CDR1 SGDLS, CDR2 YYNGEE. In DNA form, the CDR3 reads TGTGCCAGCAGCCTTCCTACTATGGAGGGGCTTTATGGCTACACCTTC. Translation gives CASSLPTMEGLYGYTF.

The gene calls are TRBV5-5 and TRBJ1-2; 7 bases agree with TRBD1. The CDR3 has 19 amino acids. Germline lookup yields CDR1 SGHKS and CDR2 YYEKEE (reference sequence). V was pared by 0 bases and J by 4 bases, with 18 bases of the junction left unmatched. CDR3 coding DNA: TGTGCCAGCAGCTTGGTTTTAATTGGCAGGGGGAGTTTCAGCTATGGCTACACCTTC. It is translated as CASSLVLIGRGSFSYGYTF. Using reference TRBV5-5 and TRBJ1-2 for the parts outside the CDR3, the full variable domain is DAGVTQSPTHLIKTRGQQVTLRCSPISGHKSVSWYQQVLGQGPQFIFQYYEKEERGRGNFPDRFSARQFPNYSSELNVNALLLGDSALYLCASSLVLIGRGSFSYGYTFGSGTRLTVV.

The chain couples TRBV11-3 to TRBJ2-3; tentative D call: TRBD2 (5 bases). Per germline, CDR1 SGHNT and CDR2 YENEEA. The CDR3 sequence is 15 residues long. V dropped 0 bases and J dropped 8 bases, with 15 bases sitting between them. The CDR3 protein is CASSLEPPSGSTQYF. For the CDR3, the DNA is TGTGCCAGCAGCTTAGAACCCCCATCGGGGTCTACGCAGTATTTT.

CDR3 region: CASSNYRRTTYEQYF. CDR3 sequence (DNA): TGTGCCAGCAGTAACTACCGACGGACAACCTACGAGCAGTACTTC. The chain links TRBV27 to TRBJ2-7; tentatively, D is TRBD1 (5 bases). V gave up 5 bases and J gave up 2 bases, with 16 bases separating them. The germline gives CDR1 MNHEY, CDR2 SMNVEV (reference sequence). CDR3 length equals 15 residues.

In its sample, this clone was seen a few times. This chain links TRBV7-8 with TRBJ2-1; 7 bases agree with TRBD2. CDR3 length equals 15 residues. Germline trimming cut 3 bases from V and 3 bases from J; bases unmatched to any gene: 5. The germline gives CDR1 SGHVS, CDR2 FQNEAQ. The CDR3 nucleotides are TGTGCCAGCAGCTTCGTTGGGACTATCTACAATGAGCAGTTCTTC. Translating gives CASSFVGTIYNEQFF. The full variable domain, completed using reference TRBV7-8 and TRBJ2-1, is GAGVSQSPRYKVAKRGQDVALRCDPISGHVSLFWYQQALGQGPEFLTYFQNEAQLDKSGLPSDRFFAERPEGSVSTLKIQRTQQEDSAVYLCASSFVGTIYNEQFFGPGTRLTVL.

This chain uses TRBV28 with TRBJ1-5; D remains ambiguous. Trimming shortened V by 2 bases and J by 9 bases, and 8 bases separated the two germline ends. The V gene's germline CDR1 is MDHEN and CDR2 SYDVKM. This CDR3 comprises 12 residues. The CDR3, as DNA: TGTGCCAGCAGTTTAAAATCGCGGCCCCAGCATTTT. This sequence encodes CASSLKSRPQHF.

This chain uses TRBV11-2 with TRBJ2-7; D call uncertain. V was clipped by 4 bases and J by 2 bases, with 3 bases between them. The length of the CDR3 is 11 residues. Germline CDR1 SGHAT, CDR2 FQNNGV. The CDR3 reads CASSSPYEQYF. CDR3 coding DNA: TGTGCCAGCAGCTCGCCCTACGAGCAGTACTTC.

The CDR3 region is CASSLKITGSSYNEQFF. The CDR3 bases are TGCGCCAGCAGCTTAAAAATTACAGGGAGCTCCTACAATGAGCAGTTCTTC. The chain is built from TRBV5-1 and TRBJ2-1; D is possibly TRBD1 (6 bases). V dropped 2 bases and J dropped 0 bases, with 15 bases sitting between them. The CDR3 spans 17 residues. Germline CDR1 reads SGHRS; CDR2 reads YFSETQ.

The gene calls are TRBV6-5 and TRBJ1-2, with 10 bases identical to TRBD1. CDR1 and CDR2 (germline): MNHEY, SVGAGI. The CDR3 contains 13 residues. V shed 5 bases and J 9 bases; nucleotides not matched to a gene: 6. The CDR3 reads CASSPTGGASYTF. DNA of the CDR3: TGTGCCAGCAGTCCGACAGGGGGCGCCAGCTACACCTTC.

The chain has TRBV7-9 and TRBJ1-1; D gene uncertain. V gave up 4 bases and J gave up 1 base, with 4 bases separating them. The V gene's germline CDR1 is SEHNR and CDR2 FQNEAQ (reference sequence). This CDR3 comprises 12 residues. The CDR3 region is CASSSQNTEAFF. In nucleotides, the CDR3 is TGTGCCAGCAGCTCCCAGAACACTGAAGCTTTCTTT.

This clone was picked up one time. The rearrangement links TRBV6-1 to TRBJ2-3; D not certain. V was cut by 2 bases and J by 4 bases, with 16 bases left in between. Per germline, CDR1 MNHNS and CDR2 SASEGT. CDR3 length equals 16 residues. CDR3 sequence reads: CASSESVQPGADTQYF. Written as DNA, the CDR3 is TGTGCCAGCAGTGAATCAGTCCAACCGGGCGCAGATACGCAGTATTTT.

Points on this clone: Compared with germline, one end of the junction differs, possibly owing to a read error. The rearrangement uses TRBV6-1 and TRBJ1-1; D is ambiguous. CDR3 size: 13 residues. Germline loops: CDR1 MNHNS, CDR2 SASEGT. In DNA form, the CDR3 reads TGTGCCAGCAGTAAAGCCGGACTGCCTGAAGCTTTCTTT. Protein sequence: CASSKAGLPEAFF.

The genes are TRBV7-2 and TRBJ1-5; D may be TRBD1 (5 bases). The CDR3 extends over 15 amino acids. The ends were cut back, 6 bases at V and 6 bases at J, with 18 bases in the middle. Per germline, CDR1 SGHTA and CDR2 FQGNSA. This CDR3 reads CASSTTVGESQPQHF. The CDR3 DNA reads as TGTGCCAGCAGTACGACAGTTGGTGAATCTCAGCCCCAGCATTTT. The entire variable domain, with the rest obtained from reference TRBV7-2 and TRBJ1-5, is as follows: GAGVSQSPSNKVTEKGKDVELRCDPISGHTALYWYRQSLGQGLEFLIYFQGNSAPDKSGLPSDRFSAERTGGSVSTLTIQRTQQEDSAVYLCASSTTVGESQPQHFGDGTRLSIL.

This clone has a single count. This chain uses TRBV24-1 with TRBJ2-1, with 8 positions matching TRBD1. The CDR3 length is 18 residues. CDR1 is KGHDR and CDR2 is SFDVKD in the germline V gene. With 4 bases clipped from V and 1 base from J, the junction kept 11 bases outside the gene matches. CDR3 residues: CATSDLPGGDQSYNEQFF. The CDR3 bases are TGTGCCACCAGTGACCTCCCAGGGGGCGATCAATCCTACAATGAGCAGTTCTTC.

The CDR3 loop reads CASSPELGRDEQFF. The CDR3 nucleotides read TGTGCCAGCAGCCCCGAACTAGGGAGGGATGAGCAGTTCTTC. The chain recombines TRBV25-1 with TRBJ2-1, with 7 positions matching TRBD2. V dropped 6 bases and J dropped 8; count of bases not matched to a gene: 10. The length of the CDR3 is 14 residues. Per germline, CDR1 MGHDK and CDR2 SYGVNS.

CDR3: CASSRGGNSGANVLTF. CDR3 nucleotides: TGTGCCAGCAGCCGAGGGGGAAACTCTGGGGCCAACGTCCTGACTTTC. This sequence joins TRBV7-9 and TRBJ2-6; perhaps TRBD1 as D (6 bases). Per germline, CDR1 SEHNR and CDR2 FQNEAQ (reference sequence). V lost 5 bases and J lost 0, with 11 bases in between. The length of the CDR3 is 16 residues.

A single count supports this clone. The genes are TRBV9 and TRBJ2-1; weak D call: TRBD2 (6 bases). This CDR3 is 14 amino acids long. Germline loops: CDR1 SGDLS, CDR2 YYNGEE. Trimming removed 0 bases from V and 7 bases from J, with 11 bases in between. The CDR3 region is CASSVDPGVNEQFF. CDR3 sequence (DNA): TGTGCCAGCAGCGTAGATCCGGGAGTTAATGAGCAGTTCTTC. The full variable domain, rest sourced from reference TRBV9 and TRBJ2-1, is DSGVTQTPKHLITATGQRVTLRCSPRSGDLSVYWYQQSLDQGLQFLIQYYNGEERAKGNILERFSAQQFPDLHSELNLSSLELGDSALYFCASSVDPGVNEQFFGPGTRLTVL.

The rearrangement uses TRBV29-1 and TRBJ2-2; 15 nucleotides match TRBD2. V gave up 7 bases and J gave up 7 bases; unmatched junction bases: 10. Germline V gene lookup returns CDR1 SQVTM and CDR2 ANQGSEA. The CDR3 runs 16 residues. The CDR3 DNA follows: TGCAGCGCCAGGACTAGCGGGGGGGCTTTGAGCGGGGAGCTGTTTTTT. It codes for CSARTSGGALSGELFF.

The chain carries TRBV7-6 and TRBJ2-1, with no clear D. Germline V lookup: CDR1 SGHVS, CDR2 FNYEAQ. The CDR3 totals 15 residues. V was clipped by 2 bases and J by 0 bases, with 8 bases between them. The CDR3 sequence: CASSLSQSSYNEQFF. In DNA form, the CDR3 reads TGTGCCAGCAGCTTAAGTCAGAGCTCCTACAATGAGCAGTTCTTC.

This rearrangement joins TRBV19 to TRBJ1-6; 11 bases agree with TRBD1. With 6 bases clipped from V and 9 bases from J, the junction kept 10 bases outside the gene matches. Germline values: CDR1 LNHDA, CDR2 SQIVND (reference sequence). This CDR3 is 16 amino acids long. CDR3 sequence (DNA): TGTGCCAGTAGACTCCTCCCCGGGACAGGGGGTTCACCCCTCCACTTT. Translation gives CASRLLPGTGGSPLHF. The full variable domain, completed using reference TRBV19 and TRBJ1-6, is DGGITQSPKYLFRKEGQNVTLSCEQNLNHDAMYWYRQDPGQGLRLIYYSQIVNDFQKGDIAEGYSVSREKKESFPLTVTSAQKNPTAFYLCASRLLPGTGGSPLHFGNGTRLTVT.

The chain carries TRBV6-6 and TRBJ2-7; 11 nucleotides agree with TRBD2. V trimming: 3 bases; J trimming: 4 bases; junction bases outside the gene matches: 8. This CDR3 is 16 amino acids long. Germline CDR1 MNHNY, CDR2 SVGAGI (reference sequence). The CDR3 region has the DNA TGTGCCAGCAGTTATCCGAAACTAGCGGGAGAATACGAGCAGTACTTC. Translating it yields CASSYPKLAGEYEQYF.

The V gene is TRBV5-1, the J gene TRBJ2-5, with D possibly being TRBD2 (6 bases). V lost 0 bases and J lost 5, with 14 bases in between. Germline assignment: CDR1 SGHRS and CDR2 YFSETQ. This CDR3 is built from 15 residues. CDR3 sequence reads: CASSLDDGGGETQYF. In DNA form, the CDR3 reads TGCGCCAGCAGCTTGGATGACGGGGGTGGGGAGACCCAGTACTTC.

Regarding this clone: The same CDR3 also results from other DNA sequences found in this sample. The chain links TRBV12-3 or TRBV12-4 to TRBJ1-4; the D is unclear. V lost 3 bases to trimming and J lost 6 bases, with 2 bases between them. This CDR3 has 11 residues. DNA of the CDR3: TGTGCCAGCAGTTTGGATGAAAAACTGTTTTTT. Translated, it gives CASSLDEKLFF.

V and J are TRBV21-1 and TRBJ2-7; TRBD2 is the table's D call and was not checked against the DNA. TRBV21-1 is shown as a pseudogene. CDR3 size: 20 residues. CDR3 sequence (DNA): TGTGCCAGCAGCAAATTAGATGGTAATTGGGGAGGGTTCTTTGCCTACGAGCAGTACTTC. Amino acids: CASSKLDGNWGGFFAYEQYF.

About this clone itself: One end of the junction fails to match germline, which may point to a read error. The chain joins TRBV9 to TRBJ1-2, with D possibly being TRBD1 (6 bases). The CDR3 loop spans 16 amino acids. In germline, CDR1 is SGDLS, CDR2 YYNGEE. The chain's CDR3 is CASSVNTQGSSDPYRF. The CDR3 DNA is TGTGCCAGCAGCGTAAATACACAGGGCTCAAGTGATCCTTACCGCTTC.

The CDR3 is CASKIMTGLKETQYF. The CDR3 DNA reads TGCGCCAGCAAAATTATGACAGGGTTAAAAGAGACCCAGTACTTC. The gene calls are TRBV5-1 and TRBJ2-5; 7 bases are a match to TRBD1. Trimming took 6 bases from V and 3 from J; bases not matched to a gene: 11. This CDR3 is built from 15 residues. Germline CDR1 and CDR2: SGHRS and YFSETQ. Variable domain in full (rest from reference TRBV5-1 and TRBJ2-5): KAGVTQTPRYLIKTRGQQVTLSCSPISGHRSVSWYQQTPGQGLQFLFEYFSETQRNKGNFPGRFSGRQFSNSRSEMNVSTLELGDSALYLCASKIMTGLKETQYFGPGTRLLVL.

In its sample, this clone was seen once. V is TRBV6-1 and J is TRBJ1-4; 7 bases map to TRBD1. Germline V gene lookup returns CDR1 MNHNS and CDR2 SASEGT. The CDR3 loop spans 15 amino acids. V lost 2 bases to trimming and J lost 6 bases; unmatched junction nucleotides: 6. The CDR3 DNA reads as TGTGCCAGCAGTGAACCGCAGGGGGTGGATGAAAAACTGTTTTTT. Its translation is CASSEPQGVDEKLFF.